Below, 2 T cell receptor beta chains from the same sample are listed, as sequenced in a study of chemoradiotherapy in HPV16-positive cancers. TCRdb's copy holds only in-frame clones and misses some; the assay was immunoSEQ multiplex PCR. The profile shows some 5,100 clones, over 75% of them singletons. The sample consisted of tumor tissue, taken from a patient who underwent chemoradiotherapy. Receptor source: a human donor with HPV-associated anogenital cancer.

The chain has TRBV11-3 and TRBJ2-7; 7 positions match TRBD2. Looked up from germline, CDR1 is SGHNT and CDR2 is YENEEA. J was trimmed by 6 bases and V by 4 bases; bases with no gene match: 9. CDR3 length: 14 residues. The CDR3 reads CASSSRGVLAEQYF. In DNA form, the CDR3 reads TGTGCCAGCAGCTCCCGGGGGGTCTTAGCCGAGCAGTACTTC. Based on the CDR3 plus reference TRBV11-3 and TRBJ2-7, the full variable domain is EAGVVQSPRYKIIEKKQPVAFWCNPISGHNTLYWYLQNLGQGPELLIRYENEEAVDDSQLPKDRFSAERLKGVDSTLKIQPAELGDSAVYLCASSSRGVLAEQYFGPGTRLTVT.

This clone was detected only a few times. The genes are TRBV10-3 and TRBJ2-2, with 9 bases aligning to TRBD1. J gave up 7 bases and V 10 bases, and 13 bases lay outside the gene matches. The CDR3 totals 15 residues. Germline V gives CDR1 ENHRY, CDR2 SYGVKD. CDR3: CATNPDRGYGGELFF. DNA of the CDR3: TGTGCCACCAACCCGGACAGGGGATATGGCGGGGAGCTGTTTTTT.